One and the same sample provided the 22 T cell receptor beta chains below, sequenced in a study of blood T cell repertoires in COVID-19. Using immunoSEQ multiplex PCR, the repertoire was profiled, and TCRdb retains in-frame clones only, with some absent. The sample shows 300,000 or so clones, roughly 86% of them seen only once. The material sequenced was peripheral blood. Receptors were obtained from a man in his 70s with acute or convalescent COVID-19.

The V gene is TRBV7-6, the J gene TRBJ2-1; 11 bases map to TRBD1. Unmatched junction bases numbered 2, after V lost 1 base and J lost 6 bases. CDR1 is SGHVS and CDR2 is FNYEAQ in the germline V gene. The length of the CDR3 is 15 residues. The CDR3 bases are TGTGCCAGCAGCTTAGGTGGGACAGGGGGCAATGAGCAGTTCTTC. Residues: CASSLGGTGGNEQFF.

The chain carries TRBV11-2 and TRBJ2-3, with a possible D match to TRBD2 (5 bases). The V and J ends lost 0 bases and 6 bases respectively, with 13 bases between them. The CDR3 totals 15 residues. Germline CDR1 SGHAT, CDR2 FQNNGV. CDR3: CASSLDRAGSDTQYF. The CDR3 nucleotides are TGTGCCAGCAGCTTAGATCGCGCGGGTTCGGATACGCAGTATTTT.

The J gene is TRBJ2-7, the V gene TRBV12-3 or TRBV12-4; 7 bases match TRBD1. This CDR3 is built from 12 residues. After removal of 4 bases from V and 9 bases from J, the junction contained 6 bases not matched to a gene. The CDR3 is CASSYSTGVQYF. Here the CDR3 DNA reads TGTGCCAGCAGTTATTCTACAGGGGTGCAGTACTTC.

The chain couples TRBV5-3 to TRBJ2-1, with a weak D call TRBD2 (6 bases). TRBV5-3 is recorded as an ORF, its role being uncertain. CDR3 length equals 17 residues. V lost 4 bases, J lost 5 bases, and 22 bases lay in between. The CDR3 protein is CARSLLRVAAPDNEQFF. In DNA form, the CDR3 reads TGTGCCAGAAGCCTACTTCGGGTAGCGGCCCCAGACAATGAGCAGTTCTTC.

The J gene is TRBJ2-7, the V gene TRBV11-2, with 10 bases aligning to TRBD1. This CDR3 is 13 amino acids long. CDR1 and CDR2 (germline): SGHAT, FQNNGV. V shed 4 bases and J 9 bases; nucleotides not matched to a gene: 6. The CDR3 DNA is TGTGCCAGCAGCTCGCGACAGGGGGCGGCGCAGTACTTC. It encodes CASSSRQGAAQYF.

This clone was picked up one time. At one end, the junction sequence differs from germline, possibly due to a read error. The chain couples TRBV9 to TRBJ2-2; 10 nucleotides match TRBD1. CDR3 length: 16 residues. Germline V gene sequence: CDR1 SGDLS, CDR2 YYNGEE. The CDR3 reads CASSLFLGTGVRGAVF. The CDR3 nucleotides are TGTGCCAGCAGCCTTTTCTTAGGGACAGGGGTACGGGGAGCTGTTTTT.

This chain connects TRBV4-3 to TRBJ2-1; TRBD1 matches at 10 bases. V lost 4 bases and J lost 6; bases outside the gene matches: 6. The CDR3 has 15 residues. The germline V gene encodes CDR1 LGHNA and CDR2 YSLEER. As DNA, the CDR3 is TGCGCCAGCAGCCCACGGGACAGGGGAGGCAATGAGCAGTTCTTC. Its translation is CASSPRDRGGNEQFF.

This rearrangement joins TRBV19 to TRBJ2-5; D gene ambiguous. Per germline, CDR1 LNHDA and CDR2 SQIVND (reference sequence). There are 13 residues in the CDR3. V was clipped by 6 bases and J by 5 bases, with 13 bases between them. CDR3 amino acids: CASSYLAAETQYF. The DNA for the CDR3 is TGTGCCAGTAGCTATCTCGCGGCGGAGACCCAGTACTTC.

The V call is TRBV6-2 or TRBV6-3, the J call TRBJ2-1; D perhaps matches TRBD2 (5 bases). Germline CDR1 MNHEY, CDR2 SVGEGT. Trimming removed 4 bases from V and 0 bases from J, with 13 bases in between. The CDR3 covers 16 residues. The CDR3 loop reads CASSSRAVDSYNEQFF. In DNA form, the CDR3 reads TGTGCCAGCAGTTCTCGAGCGGTGGACTCCTACAATGAGCAGTTCTTC.

The chain has TRBV28 and TRBJ1-5, with 8 bases fitting TRBD1. In germline, CDR1 is MDHEN, CDR2 SYDVKM. The CDR3 totals 16 residues. With V trimmed by 6 bases and J by 2 bases, 9 bases remained unmatched. CDR3 sequence reads: CASSTPPGQGNQPQHF. The CDR3 bases are TGTGCCAGCAGCACGCCTCCGGGACAGGGCAATCAGCCCCAGCATTTT.

The chain employs TRBV7-9 and TRBJ1-1; D is perhaps TRBD1 (6 bases). There are 13 residues in the CDR3. V lost 5 bases and J lost 1, with 8 bases in between. CDR1 SEHNR and CDR2 FQNEAQ come from the germline V gene (reference sequence). Written as DNA, the CDR3 is TGTGCCAGCAGCCCGGGACAGAACACTGAAGCTTTCTTT. Protein sequence: CASSPGQNTEAFF.

The chain carries TRBV11-2 and TRBJ2-1; 10 bases fit TRBD2. The CDR3 totals 15 residues. Per the germline V gene, CDR1 is SGHAT and CDR2 is FQNNGV. The V and J ends lost 5 bases and 15 bases, in that order; junction bases with no gene match: 16. As DNA, the CDR3 is TGTGCCAGCAGCGAAAGGCTAGCGGGGGATAAAGGAGGGTTCTTC. Translating gives CASSERLAGDKGGFF.

This clone came up once. The rearrangement joins TRBV10-3 to TRBJ1-3; D unclear. CDR3 length: 12 amino acids. Per germline, CDR1 ENHRY and CDR2 SYGVKD. V gave up 6 bases and J gave up 4 bases, with 7 bases separating them. CDR3 DNA sequence: TGTGCCATCAGAGGGAGCGGAAACACCATATATTTT. Amino acid sequence: CAIRGSGNTIYF.

This rearrangement joins TRBV5-1 to TRBJ1-6, with TRBD1 as a possible D gene (5 bases). The germline V gene has CDR1 SGHRS and CDR2 YFSETQ. V lost 0 bases and J lost 10, with 14 bases in between. The CDR3 runs 15 residues. In nucleotides, the CDR3 is TGCGCCAGCAGCTTGGTCAGGGAGGTTAGATCACCCCTCCACTTT. Residues: CASSLVREVRSPLHF. The full variable domain, completed using reference TRBV5-1 and TRBJ1-6, is KAGVTQTPRYLIKTRGQQVTLSCSPISGHRSVSWYQQTPGQGLQFLFEYFSETQRNKGNFPGRFSGRQFSNSRSEMNVSTLELGDSALYLCASSLVREVRSPLHFGNGTRLTVT.

The chain uses TRBV11-2 and TRBJ1-2; perhaps TRBD1 as D (6 bases). Germline assignment: CDR1 SGHAT and CDR2 FQNNGV. CDR3 length: 14 amino acids. With 2 bases removed from V and 7 bases from J, the gap between germline ends came to 14 bases. The CDR3 region is CASSLRTGTFGYTF. The CDR3 DNA reads TGTGCCAGCAGCTTACGAACAGGGACCTTTGGCTACACCTTC.

The genes are TRBV7-9 and TRBJ1-5; 7 positions agree with TRBD1. There are 16 residues in the CDR3. Per the germline V gene, CDR1 is SEHNR and CDR2 is FQNEAQ (reference sequence). After removal of 1 base from V and 6 bases from J, the junction contained 9 bases not matched to a gene. The CDR3 loop is CASSLGTGGSGQPQHF. CDR3 bases: TGTGCCAGCAGCTTAGGGACAGGCGGTTCGGGTCAGCCCCAGCATTTT.

The chain carries TRBV18 and TRBJ2-1; no firm D call. The ends were cut back, 2 bases at V and 4 bases at J, with 6 bases in the middle. Germline CDR1 reads KGHSH; CDR2 reads LQKENI. The CDR3 consists of 13 residues. The CDR3 sequence is CASSPARYNEQFF. CDR3 DNA: TGTGCCAGCTCACCAGCTCGGTACAATGAGCAGTTCTTC.

J is TRBJ1-5 and V is TRBV5-8, with 8 bases that match TRBD1. J was trimmed by 8 bases and V by 4 bases; bases with no gene match: 20. The germline V gene encodes CDR1 SGHTS and CDR2 YDEGEE. This CDR3 has 18 residues. The CDR3 nucleotides are TGTGCCAGCAGCGTCCGGGACAGGTCTTCTTTCTTGCATAAGCCCCAGCATTTT. Translated: CASSVRDRSSFLHKPQHF.

The CDR3 sequence is CASSHLTQGARAEAFF. CDR3 nucleotides: TGCGCCAGCAGCCATTTGACACAGGGGGCGCGAGCTGAAGCTTTCTTT. The chain links TRBV4-3 to TRBJ1-1; 9 bases match TRBD1. The germline CDR1 and CDR2 sequences are LGHNA and YSLEER. This CDR3 comprises 16 residues. V was pared by 3 bases and J by 6 bases, with 11 bases of the junction left unmatched.

The rearrangement links TRBV28 to TRBJ1-2, with D maybe TRBD1 (6 bases). Trimming removed 8 bases from V and 4 bases from J, with 11 bases in between. Germline V gives CDR1 MDHEN, CDR2 SYDVKM. CDR3 length equals 12 residues. CDR3 nucleotides: TGTGCCAGCGAGACGGACAGCTATGGCTACACCTTC. As protein: CASETDSYGYTF.

V usage is TRBV27 and J usage is TRBJ1-2; TRBD1 agrees at 7 bases. The CDR3 loop spans 13 amino acids. Germline V gene lookup returns CDR1 MNHEY and CDR2 SMNVEV (reference sequence). The V and J ends lost 6 bases and 2 bases, in that order; junction bases with no gene match: 3. CDR3 sequence (DNA): TGTGCCAGCAGCATGACAGGGAACTATGGCTACACCTTC. The encoded protein is CASSMTGNYGYTF.

This sequence joins TRBV19 and TRBJ1-5; 8 bases are a match to TRBD1. The CDR3 contains 13 residues. CDR1 is LNHDA and CDR2 is SQIVND in the germline V gene (reference sequence). Trimming removed 6 bases from V and 6 bases from J; junction bases left unmatched: 4. The DNA for the CDR3 is TGTGCCAGTAGGGACAGGGATAGTCAGCCCCAGCATTTT. Translated, it gives CASRDRDSQPQHF.